This TCR beta chain is from a study of PD-1 blockade in classical Hodgkin lymphoma. Study at large: Patients were infused with nivolumab 3 mg/kg every 2 weeks.

Study findings and constraints: Complete responders' diversity at baseline resembled that of newly diagnosed patients. After ASCT, patients who started nivolumab under 1 year later were excluded.

Germline CDR1 and CDR2: WSHSY and SAAADI. The CDR3 totals 13 residues. V lost 7 bases and J lost 2, with 11 bases in between. Sequencing was performed with immunoSEQ multiplex PCR; in TCRdb, only in-frame clones are kept and a portion is missing. Of fewer than 35,000 clones listed, about 85% are singletons. Time point given: cycle 4 day 1 (C4D1), after six to seven weeks of nivolumab. Each of the patients experienced relapse following autologous stem cell transplantation, and their brentuximab vedotin exposure differed. By magnetic negative selection, CD4+ T cells were purified from thawed PBMCs. Note on this clone: The antigen is undetermined.

This receptor was taken from a human donor with classical Hodgkin lymphoma. The gene calls are TRBV10-2 and TRBJ2-5; tentative D call: TRBD2 (7 bases). Source: CD4+ T cells from blood, taken before the fourth cycle of nivolumab. The CDR3 loop is CASTGGRQETQYF. As DNA, the CDR3 is TGCGCCAGCACCGGGGGGCGGCAAGAGACCCAGTACTTC.